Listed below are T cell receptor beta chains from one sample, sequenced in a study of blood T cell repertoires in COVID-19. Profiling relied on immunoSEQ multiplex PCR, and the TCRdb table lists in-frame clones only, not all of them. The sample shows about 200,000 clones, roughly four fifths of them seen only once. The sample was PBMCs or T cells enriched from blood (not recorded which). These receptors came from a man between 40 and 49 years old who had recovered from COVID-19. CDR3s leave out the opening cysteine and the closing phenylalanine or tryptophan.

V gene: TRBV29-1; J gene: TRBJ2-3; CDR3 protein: SVELSSDTQY
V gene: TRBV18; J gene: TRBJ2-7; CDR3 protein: ASSRDTTYEQY
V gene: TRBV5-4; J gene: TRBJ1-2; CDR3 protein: ASSPTGANYGYT
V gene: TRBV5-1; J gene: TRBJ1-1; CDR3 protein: ASSLTGWNTEAF
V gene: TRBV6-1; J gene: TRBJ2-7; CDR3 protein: ASSEWGASGQY
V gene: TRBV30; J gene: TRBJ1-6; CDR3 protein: ASNQGALRNSPLH
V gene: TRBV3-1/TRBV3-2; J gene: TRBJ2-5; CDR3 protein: ASSQSGTGQETQY
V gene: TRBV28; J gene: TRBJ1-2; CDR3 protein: ASRSGGQGYGYT
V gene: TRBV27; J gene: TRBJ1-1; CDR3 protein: ASRQAGTGGSTAF
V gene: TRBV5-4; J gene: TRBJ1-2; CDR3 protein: ASSPGEFYGYT
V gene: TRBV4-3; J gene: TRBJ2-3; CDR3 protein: ASSQDAGARRDTQY
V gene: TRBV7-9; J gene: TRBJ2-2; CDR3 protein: ASSLQAANTGELF
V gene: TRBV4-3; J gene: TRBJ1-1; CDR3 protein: ASSQARVWNTEAF
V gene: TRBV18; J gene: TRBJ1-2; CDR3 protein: ASSPGQGGNYGYT
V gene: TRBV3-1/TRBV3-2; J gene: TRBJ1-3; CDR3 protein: ASSASPGSGNTIY
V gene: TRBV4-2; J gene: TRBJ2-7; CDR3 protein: ASSQRSGTGSYEQY
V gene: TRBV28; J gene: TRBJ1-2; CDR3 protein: ASSVGGAQFIYGYT
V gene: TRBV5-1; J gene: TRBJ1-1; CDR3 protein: ASRQGQLNTEAF
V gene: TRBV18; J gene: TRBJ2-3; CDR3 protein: ASSPTQGATDTQY
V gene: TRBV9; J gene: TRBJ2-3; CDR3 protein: ASSARASGGSTDTQY
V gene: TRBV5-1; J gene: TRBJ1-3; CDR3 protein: ASSLMGGDTIY
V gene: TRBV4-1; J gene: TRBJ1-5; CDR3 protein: ASSQKNTNQPQH
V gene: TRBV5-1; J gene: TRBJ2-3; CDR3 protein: ASSAEGLAGTDTQY
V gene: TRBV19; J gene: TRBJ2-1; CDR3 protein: ASSTGTGGYNEQF
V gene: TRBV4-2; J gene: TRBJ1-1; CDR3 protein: ASSQLLSSGGEAF
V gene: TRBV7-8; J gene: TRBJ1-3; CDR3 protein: ASSLRDSGNTIY
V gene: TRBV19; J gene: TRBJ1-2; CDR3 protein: ASSTTENYGYT
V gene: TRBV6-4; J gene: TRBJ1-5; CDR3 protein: ASLPLQGHQPQH
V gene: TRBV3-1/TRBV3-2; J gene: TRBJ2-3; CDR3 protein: ASSYSSGGGPEDTQY
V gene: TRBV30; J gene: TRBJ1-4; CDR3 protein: AWNRKGAREKLF
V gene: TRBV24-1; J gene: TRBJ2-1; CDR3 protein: ATSDLPGTSGRNYNEQF
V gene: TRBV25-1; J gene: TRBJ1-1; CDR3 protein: ASSAVTMNTEAF
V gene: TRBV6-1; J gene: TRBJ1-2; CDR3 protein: ASSEATALGYT
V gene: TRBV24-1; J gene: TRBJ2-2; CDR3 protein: ATSDSGQNTGELF
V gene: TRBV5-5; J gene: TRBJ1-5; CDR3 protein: ASSLDTGGRGQPQH
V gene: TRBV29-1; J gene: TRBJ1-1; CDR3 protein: SDSTGDNTEAF
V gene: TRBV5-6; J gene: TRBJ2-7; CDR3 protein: ASSLATGYEQY
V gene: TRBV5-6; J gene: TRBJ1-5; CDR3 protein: ASSLRSGTGGAGNQPQH
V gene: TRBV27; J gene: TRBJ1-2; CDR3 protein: ASSLGQGGYYGYT
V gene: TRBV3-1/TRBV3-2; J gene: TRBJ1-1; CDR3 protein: ASSQGFQGMNTEAF
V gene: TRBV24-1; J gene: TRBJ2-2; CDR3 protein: ATSDQAGGSGNTGELF
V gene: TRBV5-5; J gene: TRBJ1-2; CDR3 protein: ASTTSGLYGYT
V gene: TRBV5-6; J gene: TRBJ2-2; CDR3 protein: ASSFRGGELF
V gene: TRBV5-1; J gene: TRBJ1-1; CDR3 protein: ASSTDWDTEAF
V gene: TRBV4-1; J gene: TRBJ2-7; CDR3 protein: ASSQTASEQY
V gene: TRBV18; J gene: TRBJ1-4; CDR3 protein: ASSPGLRYRGPNEKLF
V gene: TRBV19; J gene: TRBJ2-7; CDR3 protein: ASSPPSSYEQY
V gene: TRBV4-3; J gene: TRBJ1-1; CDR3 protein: ASSQGQNTEAF
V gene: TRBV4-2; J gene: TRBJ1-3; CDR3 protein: ASSQAGTGTGNTIY
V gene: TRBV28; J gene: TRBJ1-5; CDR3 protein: ASSNRRYSNQPQH
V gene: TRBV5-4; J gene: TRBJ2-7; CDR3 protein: ASSTGGAGSYEQY
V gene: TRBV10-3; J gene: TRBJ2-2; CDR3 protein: AISAGTGSAGELF
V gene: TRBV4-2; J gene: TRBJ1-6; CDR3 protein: ASSLGQGTDSPLH
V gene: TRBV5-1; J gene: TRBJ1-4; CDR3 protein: ASSLGVEESEKLF
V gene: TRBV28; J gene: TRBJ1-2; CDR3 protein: ASSGYLRGGTRGYT
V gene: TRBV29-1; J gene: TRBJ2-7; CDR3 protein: SVKLDSYEQY
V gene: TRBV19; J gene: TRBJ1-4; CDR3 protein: ATKPRAQEKLF
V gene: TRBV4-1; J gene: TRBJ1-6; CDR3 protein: ASSPGQAPNSPLH